This TCR beta chain comes out of a study of blood T cell repertoires in COVID-19. Study details: Samples representing acute and convalescent COVID-19 were sourced from the United States, Italy and Spain. PBMCs, B-cell-depleted T cells, or T cells provided the cDNA or gDNA that made up the material.

Enrolment of Seattle patients took place during active infection, and they were followed longitudinally. CDR3 length: 13 residues. V was clipped by 4 bases and J by 6 bases; unmatched bases: 5. Germline values: CDR1 MGHRA, CDR2 YSYEKL. Authors' analysis steps: Amplification from reference gene primers served as the basis for estimated nucleated cell counts. Repertoires were generated with immunoSEQ multiplex PCR, while TCRdb's copy carries only in-frame clones and drops some. That table furnishes V, J and clone size, whereas the DNA furnished D and trimming. The data hold approximately 64,000 clones, with about 90% observed a single time.

Sequencing input: peripheral blood. The gene calls are TRBV4-1 and TRBJ2-7; 8 nucleotides match TRBD2. The receptor was derived from a woman between 55 and 75 years old with COVID-19, enrolled during active disease. The chain's CDR3 is CASSPRGGREQYF. The CDR3 DNA sequence: TGCGCCAGCAGCCCCCGGGGGGGCCGCGAGCAGTACTTC.